This T cell receptor beta chain was identified during a study of patients and donors after allogeneic stem cell transplantation. TCRdb used MiXCR to reprocess the RT-PCR reads, holding one entry per CDR3 protein. This table has roughly 40,000 distinct CDR3 sequences, 30% to 40% appearing once. The V gene's germline CDR1 is SEHNR and CDR2 FQNEAQ (reference sequence). CDR3 length equals 15 residues. The V end was cut by 3 bases, the J end by 0 bases, with 9 bases between. This clonotype was sampled from a human donor who was either an allogeneic HSCT recipient or a stem cell or donor lymphocyte infusion donor (not recorded which). It is not recorded whose cells these are; they may come from a transplant donor. Source material: blood, either unsorted or a sorted T cell fraction (not recorded which). The rearrangement joins TRBV7-9 to TRBJ2-1; no reliable D call. The CDR3 sequence: CASSFRLVSYNEQFF. CDR3 sequence (DNA): TGTGCCAGCAGCTTTCGACTTGTCTCCTACAATGAGCAGTTCTTC.